This section outlines one TCR beta chain sequence together with its context. The sample comes from a study of cytomegalovirus exposure and HLA in healthy donors. Vbeta (60) and Jbeta (13) primers were used in the PCR. Sequenced by immunoSEQ multiplex PCR; TCRdb stores in-frame clones only, minus some. The data contain over 45,000 clones, about 81% of them singletons. CDR1 and CDR2 from the germline V gene are SNHLY and FYNNEI. Trimming took off 7 bases at V and 11 bases at J, with 17 bases between the two ends. This CDR3 comprises 12 residues. The rearrangement uses TRBV2 and TRBJ1-1; D may be TRBD1 (5 bases). Sequencing was done on a sample of PBMCs. The sequence derives from a boy aged 10-17 years in good health and CMV-seropositive. CDR3 in amino acids: CASKVTGWYAFF. DNA of the CDR3: TGTGCCAGCAAGGTAACAGGTTGGTACGCTTTCTTT.